One T cell receptor (beta chain) is described in this entry. What it binds is unknown. This sample is drawn from a study of blood T cells in healthy people across ages. Study conclusions and caveats: Donor CMV status, an unknown factor, possibly confounded changes in expanded clonotypes.

This CDR3 comprises 15 residues. V gave up 4 bases and J gave up 11 bases, with 19 bases separating them. Per germline, CDR1 KGHDR and CDR2 SFDVKD. A second PCR of roughly 6 to 12 cycles used a sample-barcoded 5' primer and a J-beta primer mix. Every sample gave at least 2.5 million paired-end reads containing CDR3. TCRdb processed the 5' RACE reads anew with MiXCR; each CDR3 protein has one entry. The sample contains about 1,600,000 distinct CDR3 sequences, approximately 40% of which appear only once. The TCR was taken from a woman younger than 30 in good health. Sequencing was carried out using blood. V and J are TRBV24-1 and TRBJ2-2; D remains unclear. The CDR3 DNA sequence: TGTGCCACCAGTGACCCAACGCAGGATTCCGACGAGCTGTTTTTT. Its translation is CATSDPTQDSDELFF.